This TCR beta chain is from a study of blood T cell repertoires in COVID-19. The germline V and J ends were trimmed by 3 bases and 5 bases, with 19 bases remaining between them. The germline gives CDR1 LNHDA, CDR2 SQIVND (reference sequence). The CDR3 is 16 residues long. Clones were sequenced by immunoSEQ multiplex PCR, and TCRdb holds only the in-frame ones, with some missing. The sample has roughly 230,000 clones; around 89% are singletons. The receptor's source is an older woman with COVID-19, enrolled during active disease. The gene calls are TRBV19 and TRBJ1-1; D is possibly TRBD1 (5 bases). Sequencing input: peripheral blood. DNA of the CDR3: TGTGCCAGTAGTATTCTTGGGGGGACCGAGGGGACTGAAGCTTTCTTT. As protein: CASSILGGTEGTEAFF.